This is a list of T cell receptor beta chains from one sample in a study of shared clonotypes between healthy human individuals. The protocol was immunoSEQ multiplex PCR, while the TCRdb copy is restricted to in-frame clones and leaves out a portion. The data hold about 530,000 clones, with 95% to 97% observed a single time. Input material: naive CD4+ T cells sorted from blood. These receptors all stem from a woman aged 30 to 39 in good health. Each CDR3 is given with its conserved first and last residue. The order of the fields is clone size, J gene, V gene, D gene, CDR3 protein, CDR3 DNA. D genes are given only for firm matches. Rows may omit the clone size; those that give it use once, few, many or a size class.

clone_size: NA
j_call: TRBJ1-2
v_call: TRBV2
d_call: NA
cdr3_aa: CASGATTLYGYTF
cdr3_nt: TGTGCCAGCGGGGCAACCACTCTCTATGGTTACACCTTC

clone_size: NA
j_call: TRBJ2-3
v_call: TRBV9
d_call: TRBD2
cdr3_aa: CASSPGTSGGTDTQYF
cdr3_nt: TGTGCCAGCAGCCCCGGGACTAGCGGGGGCACAGATACGCAGTATTTT

clone_size: NA
j_call: TRBJ2-1
v_call: TRBV6-5
d_call: NA
cdr3_aa: CASSSMGPYNEQFF
cdr3_nt: TGTGCCAGCAGTTCGATGGGCCCTTACAATGAGCAGTTCTTC

clone_size: NA
j_call: TRBJ2-2
v_call: TRBV5-1
d_call: NA
cdr3_aa: CASKAGQTNTGELFF
cdr3_nt: TGCGCCAGCAAAGCGGGACAAACGAACACCGGGGAGCTGTTTTTT

clone_size: NA
j_call: TRBJ2-7
v_call: TRBV28
d_call: TRBD1
cdr3_aa: CASSWGQSYEQYF
cdr3_nt: TGTGCCAGCAGTTGGGGACAGTCCTACGAGCAGTACTTC

clone_size: NA
j_call: TRBJ1-1
v_call: TRBV7-2
d_call: TRBD1
cdr3_aa: CASSSLTGRYTEAFF
cdr3_nt: TGTGCCAGCAGCTCACTGACAGGGAGGTACACTGAAGCTTTCTTT

clone_size: NA
j_call: TRBJ2-3
v_call: TRBV5-1
d_call: TRBD2
cdr3_aa: CASSLASGISDTQYF
cdr3_nt: TGCGCCAGCAGCTTGGCTAGCGGGATATCAGATACGCAGTATTTT

clone_size: NA
j_call: TRBJ1-5
v_call: TRBV10-2
d_call: TRBD1
cdr3_aa: CASSEPGQGESNQPQHF
cdr3_nt: TGCGCCAGCAGTGAGCCCGGACAGGGGGAGAGCAATCAGCCCCAGCATTTT

clone_size: NA
j_call: TRBJ2-2
v_call: TRBV6-1
d_call: TRBD1
cdr3_aa: CASLGQSNTGELFF
cdr3_nt: TGTGCCAGCCTGGGACAGTCGAACACCGGGGAGCTGTTTTTT

clone_size: NA
j_call: TRBJ1-1
v_call: TRBV19
d_call: TRBD1
cdr3_aa: CASRGTENTEAFF
cdr3_nt: TGTGCCAGTAGAGGGACAGAGAACACTGAAGCTTTCTTT

clone_size: NA
j_call: TRBJ2-7
v_call: TRBV7-9
d_call: TRBD2
cdr3_aa: CASSLRAGESSYEQYF
cdr3_nt: TGTGCCAGCAGCTTAAGGGCGGGAGAGAGCTCCTACGAGCAGTACTTC

clone_size: NA
j_call: TRBJ2-1
v_call: TRBV27
d_call: NA
cdr3_aa: CASSLFFGPTYNEQFF
cdr3_nt: TGTGCCAGCAGTTTATTTTTCGGCCCGACTTACAATGAGCAGTTCTTC

clone_size: NA
j_call: TRBJ1-6
v_call: TRBV28
d_call: TRBD1
cdr3_aa: CASTWDRVSNSPLHF
cdr3_nt: TGTGCCAGCACCTGGGACAGGGTTTCTAATTCACCCCTCCACTTT

clone_size: NA
j_call: TRBJ2-7
v_call: TRBV29-1
d_call: TRBD1
cdr3_aa: CSVGGQGAYHEQYF
cdr3_nt: TGCAGCGTTGGAGGGCAGGGGGCATATCACGAGCAGTACTTC

clone_size: NA
j_call: TRBJ2-7
v_call: TRBV28
d_call: NA
cdr3_aa: CASSFGVTGSYEQYF
cdr3_nt: TGTGCCAGCAGTTTTGGGGTCACAGGCTCCTACGAGCAGTACTTC

clone_size: NA
j_call: TRBJ1-6
v_call: TRBV4-1
d_call: TRBD1
cdr3_aa: CASSPTRDRKHNSPLHF
cdr3_nt: TGCGCCAGCAGCCCTACGAGGGACAGGAAGCATAATTCACCCCTCCACTTT

clone_size: NA
j_call: TRBJ2-2
v_call: TRBV7-8
d_call: NA
cdr3_aa: CASSLARPPRPGELFF
cdr3_nt: TGTGCCAGCAGCTTAGCCAGGCCGCCTCGTCCCGGGGAGCTGTTTTTT

clone_size: NA
j_call: TRBJ2-7
v_call: TRBV5-1
d_call: NA
cdr3_aa: CASRPRAAGIHEQYF
cdr3_nt: TGCGCCAGCAGACCCCGAGCGGCAGGGATCCACGAGCAGTACTTC

clone_size: NA
j_call: TRBJ2-5
v_call: TRBV7-6
d_call: NA
cdr3_aa: CASSPILETQYF
cdr3_nt: TGTGCCAGCAGCCCGATCTTGGAGACCCAGTACTTC

clone_size: NA
j_call: TRBJ2-3
v_call: TRBV7-2
d_call: NA
cdr3_aa: CASSPSSSEFTQYF
cdr3_nt: TGTGCCAGCAGCCCCTCATCATCGGAGTTTACGCAGTATTTT

clone_size: NA
j_call: TRBJ1-2
v_call: TRBV28
d_call: TRBD1
cdr3_aa: CASSLTGVYGYTF
cdr3_nt: TGTGCCAGCAGCCTGACAGGGGTCTATGGCTACACCTTC

clone_size: NA
j_call: TRBJ2-7
v_call: TRBV6-6
d_call: NA
cdr3_aa: CASTRGNEQYF
cdr3_nt: TGTGCCAGCACTAGGGGGAACGAGCAGTACTTC

clone_size: NA
j_call: TRBJ2-3
v_call: TRBV10-2
d_call: TRBD2
cdr3_aa: CASSEPGLAGGYTQYF
cdr3_nt: TGCGCCAGCAGTGAGCCGGGACTAGCGGGAGGGTATACGCAGTATTTT

clone_size: NA
j_call: TRBJ2-2
v_call: TRBV5-4
d_call: NA
cdr3_aa: CASSRLEYNAGELFF
cdr3_nt: TGTGCCAGCAGCCGTCTAGAGTATAATGCCGGGGAGCTGTTTTTT

clone_size: NA
j_call: TRBJ2-7
v_call: TRBV5-1
d_call: TRBD2
cdr3_aa: CASREGTRSYEQYF
cdr3_nt: TGCGCCAGCCGGGAGGGGACTCGCTCCTACGAGCAGTACTTC

clone_size: NA
j_call: TRBJ1-1
v_call: TRBV6-6
d_call: NA
cdr3_aa: CASGPGVNTEAFF
cdr3_nt: TGTGCCAGCGGGCCGGGGGTGAACACTGAAGCTTTCTTT

clone_size: once
j_call: TRBJ2-7
v_call: TRBV30
d_call: TRBD1
cdr3_aa: CAWSRPGTDHEQYF
cdr3_nt: TGTGCCTGGAGTCGCCCCGGGACAGACCACGAGCAGTACTTC

clone_size: NA
j_call: TRBJ2-2
v_call: TRBV2
d_call: TRBD2
cdr3_aa: CASSVGLAGATGELFF
cdr3_nt: TGTGCCAGCAGTGTCGGCCTAGCGGGAGCGACCGGGGAGCTGTTTTTT

clone_size: NA
j_call: TRBJ2-2
v_call: TRBV11-2
d_call: TRBD1
cdr3_aa: CASSLDRVGGELFF
cdr3_nt: TGTGCCAGCAGCCTGGACAGGGTCGGCGGGGAGCTGTTTTTT

clone_size: NA
j_call: TRBJ2-7
v_call: TRBV2
d_call: TRBD2
cdr3_aa: CASSPFSGGYEQYF
cdr3_nt: TGTGCCAGCAGCCCGTTTAGCGGGGGCTACGAGCAGTACTTC

clone_size: NA
j_call: TRBJ2-3
v_call: TRBV5-1
d_call: NA
cdr3_aa: CASSLRQDSTDTQYF
cdr3_nt: TGCGCCAGCAGCTTGCGACAGGATAGCACAGATACGCAGTATTTT

clone_size: NA
j_call: TRBJ2-7
v_call: TRBV7-8
d_call: NA
cdr3_aa: CASSWAETYEQYF
cdr3_nt: TGTGCCAGCAGCTGGGCGGAGACCTACGAGCAGTACTTC

clone_size: NA
j_call: TRBJ1-1
v_call: TRBV10-1
d_call: NA
cdr3_aa: CASSEGGNTEAFF
cdr3_nt: TGCGCCAGCAGTGAGGGTGGGAACACTGAAGCTTTCTTT

clone_size: NA
j_call: TRBJ2-1
v_call: TRBV29-1
d_call: TRBD1
cdr3_aa: CSVRTGGSYNEQFF
cdr3_nt: TGCAGCGTCAGAACAGGGGGGTCCTACAATGAGCAGTTCTTC

clone_size: NA
j_call: TRBJ2-1
v_call: TRBV28
d_call: NA
cdr3_aa: CASRGSGGPRGYNEQFF
cdr3_nt: TGTGCCAGCAGGGGGAGTGGCGGGCCGAGGGGGTACAATGAGCAGTTCTTC

clone_size: NA
j_call: TRBJ2-7
v_call: TRBV10-2
d_call: TRBD2
cdr3_aa: CAAASGHEQYF
cdr3_nt: TGCGCCGCCGCTAGCGGGCACGAGCAGTACTTC